This T cell receptor (beta chain) was identified during a study of T cells in localized non-small cell lung cancer. The table came from immunoSEQ multiplex PCR; TCRdb's copy has only in-frame clones and leaves some out. There are approximately 5,300 clones in the sample; 30% to 35% occur only once, and 12% lies in the top ten. Study results and limitations: Turning up in adjacent lung were a median roughly 60 of the top 100 tumor clones.

This CDR3 has 15 residues. Germline loops: CDR1 WSHSY, CDR2 SAAADI. V dropped 6 bases and J dropped 8; count of bases not matched to a gene: 9. In its sample, this clone was seen a few times. Its antigen is not known. The sequencing here drew on lung tumor tissue, taken before any cancer treatment. This rearrangement joins TRBV10-2 to TRBJ2-1; TRBD2 agrees at 11 bases. The TCR comes from a male donor at least 60 years old with stage III lung adenocarcinoma. The CDR3 loop reads CASRRLAGRNDEQFF. The CDR3 DNA is TGCGCCAGCAGGCGACTAGCGGGAAGGAACGATGAGCAGTTCTTC.